The T cell receptor (beta chain) described here comes from a study of T cell changes during pregnancy in multiple sclerosis. Germline CDR1 is KGHSY and CDR2 is FQNENV. Trimming stripped 2 bases from V and 6 bases from J, with 17 bases between. The CDR3 contains 15 residues. Only in-frame clones appear in the TCRdb table, and some are missing; sequencing was by immunoSEQ multiplex PCR. Of 90,000 to 100,000 clones listed, around 90% were seen once; the top ten hold less than 2%. The sample here was peripheral blood, taken in the first trimester of pregnancy. The rearrangement uses TRBV16 and TRBJ2-7, with D perhaps TRBD2 (7 bases). The source of this sequence is a female donor with multiple sclerosis, enrolled in a pregnancy study. The CDR3 loop is CASSQTRGRWAEQYF. The CDR3 bases are TGTGCCAGCAGCCAAACGCGGGGGCGCTGGGCCGAGCAGTACTTC.